This TCR beta chain was identified in a study of T cells in tuberculosis. Study summary: Sequenced TCRs come from CD1B-GMM tetramer-binding T cells.

Chain pairing is unknown; alpha and beta were sequenced separately. Clones were sequenced by immunoSEQ multiplex PCR, and TCRdb holds only the in-frame ones, with some missing. Of 50,000 to 65,000 clones detected, around 90% appear once; the ten largest clones hold 20% to 25%. This CDR3 is 18 amino acids long. Germline values: CDR1 SGHRS, CDR2 YFSETQ. Trimming took off 1 base at V and 4 bases at J, with 21 bases between the two ends. Study results and caveats: T cells binding CD1B-GMM tetramer weakly possibly escaped the sort.

Thawed, overnight-rested PBMC were stained with GMM-loaded CD1B tetramer, viability dye and anti-CD3, then sorted. The lipid loaded on the CD1B tetramers was C32 glucose monomycolate from Rhodococcus equi. Tetramer-sorted PBMC had been CD14 monocyte-depleted before freezing. The receptor's source is an adult woman with latent tuberculosis. The chain has TRBV5-1 and TRBJ2-1; weak D call: TRBD2 (5 bases). Sequenced: CD1b-GMM tetramer-negative cells sorted from PBMCs. The CDR3 is CASSLFGGLDVRYNEQFF. CDR3 DNA: TGCGCCAGCAGCTTGTTCGGCGGGCTAGATGTAAGATACAATGAGCAGTTCTTC.